The 9 T cell receptor beta chains below were found in one sample sequenced in a study of T cell responses to AZD1222 COVID-19 vaccine. Some clones are missing from TCRdb's copy, which holds only in-frame ones; the method was immunoSEQ multiplex PCR. The sample includes about 110,000 clones, 89% of them seen just once. This material consisted of peripheral blood, taken on day 0 of AZD1222 vaccination. The origin of the receptors is an adult in good health.

The V gene is TRBV5-5, the J gene TRBJ1-1, with D hard to call. Trimming took 1 base from V and 1 from J, leaving 11 bases between them. This CDR3 is built from 15 residues. Germline V gives CDR1 SGHKS, CDR2 YYEKEE (reference sequence). CDR3 region: CASSLLETPNTEAFF. CDR3 bases: TGTGCCAGCAGCTTGTTAGAAACGCCGAACACTGAAGCTTTCTTT.

This sequence joins TRBV27 and TRBJ2-7; 9 bases are a match to TRBD2. The V gene's germline CDR1 is MNHEY and CDR2 SMNVEV (reference sequence). The junction had 8 bases not matched to a gene; V was cut back by 4 bases and J by 4 bases. CDR3 size: 15 residues. This chain's CDR3 is CASSSSLAGPYEQYF. The DNA for the CDR3 is TGTGCCAGCAGTTCCAGCCTAGCGGGACCTTACGAGCAGTACTTC.

This clone was seen only a few times. J is TRBJ1-6 and V is TRBV27; 9 nucleotides agree with TRBD1. The trim removed 3 bases at V and 10 bases at J, leaving 16 bases unmatched. Germline loops: CDR1 MNHEY, CDR2 SMNVEV (reference sequence). This CDR3 region has 18 residues. DNA of the CDR3: TGTGCCAGCAGTTTGAATTTGGTACCGGGACAGGGCAGCTCACCCCTCCACTTT. Protein sequence: CASSLNLVPGQGSSPLHF.

The V and J genes are TRBV15 and TRBJ2-1; unclear D gene. This CDR3 region has 12 residues. V lost 0 bases, J lost 6 bases, and 3 bases lay in between. Looked up from germline, CDR1 is LNHNV and CDR2 is YYDKDF (reference sequence). The CDR3 region has the DNA TGTGCCACCAGCAGAGAGGCCAATGAGCAGTTCTTC. It encodes CATSREANEQFF. The full variable domain, in which reference TRBV15 and TRBJ2-1 provide the parts outside the CDR3, is DAMVIQNPRYQVTQFGKPVTLSCSQTLNHNVMYWYQQKSSQAPKLLFHYYDKDFNNEADTPDNFQSRRPNTSFCFLDIRSPGLGDTAMYLCATSREANEQFFGPGTRLTVL.

This clone came up once. The chain recombines TRBV7-2 with TRBJ1-1; D is uncertain. V shed 1 base and J shed 4 bases, with 10 bases lying between them. The CDR3 has 14 amino acids. The V gene's germline CDR1 is SGHTA and CDR2 FQGNSA. The CDR3 spells CASSLGVSGTEAFF. The CDR3 DNA is TGTGCCAGCAGCTTAGGGGTTTCGGGCACTGAAGCTTTCTTT.

The chain combines TRBV7-2 with TRBJ2-1, with 12 positions matching TRBD2. The CDR3 runs 16 residues. CDR1 and CDR2 from the germline V gene are SGHTA and FQGNSA. With V trimmed by 5 bases and J by 9 bases, 11 bases remained unmatched. CDR3 bases: TGTGCCAGCAGCCCGGACTCGACTAGCGGGAGAGTTGAGCAGTTCTTC. It yields the protein CASSPDSTSGRVEQFF.

The V and J genes are TRBV18 and TRBJ1-3; D gene ambiguous. In germline, CDR1 is KGHSH, CDR2 LQKENI. The CDR3 is 14 residues long. Trimming took 10 bases from V and 4 from J, leaving 17 bases between them. The CDR3 sequence is CATRSGSSGNTIYF. The CDR3 DNA reads as TGTGCCACCCGAAGTGGGTCTTCGGGAAACACCATATATTTT.

This chain joins TRBV27 and TRBJ1-1; TRBD1 matches at 9 bases. The CDR3 totals 15 residues. V was pared by 5 bases and J by 6 bases, with 10 bases of the junction left unmatched. The V gene's germline CDR1 is MNHEY and CDR2 SMNVEV (reference sequence). CDR3 DNA sequence: TGTGCCAGCAGTACCAAGACAGGGGGGCGTTCTGAAGCTTTCTTT. Translation: CASSTKTGGRSEAFF.

V is TRBV19 and J is TRBJ2-3; D call uncertain. This CDR3 has 17 residues. Between the trimmed V and J ends, which lost 2 bases and 5 bases, there was a span of 20 bases. Germline V gives CDR1 LNHDA, CDR2 SQIVND (reference sequence). The CDR3 region is CASSIFPPRSVGDTQYF. CDR3 DNA: TGTGCCAGTAGTATATTTCCCCCTAGGTCGGTCGGAGATACGCAGTATTTT.